This TCR beta chain was sequenced during a study of human CD8 memory T cell subsets. CDR3 size: 15 residues. Per germline, CDR1 SQVTM and CDR2 ANQGSEA. The authors made TCR beta libraries using UMI-labeled 5' RACE. As originally analysed: Clonotype content per TCR beta library ranged between roughly 2,900 and 20,000 functional CDR3 beta clonotypes. After re-calling the 5' RACE reads, TCRdb lists one entry per CDR3 protein, DNA absent. The authors' filters were not applied to this entry. With some 8,000 distinct CDR3 sequences in the sample, the ten largest clones hold around 25%. The source of the RNA was duplicate vials containing roughly 150,000 sorted CD8+ T cells for each subset. This clonotype registers medium-sized by frequency.

The TCR originated in a human donor in good health. The sequenced material came from CD8+ T cells from PBMCs. This chain links TRBV29-1 with TRBJ2-5; TCRdb outputs TRBD1, but without DNA this stays unchecked. The CDR3 sequence is CSAYHITDREETQYF. Combining the CDR3 with reference TRBV29-1 and TRBJ2-5 gives the whole variable domain SAVISQKPSRDICQRGTSLTIQCQVDSQVTMMFWYRQQPGQSLTLIATANQGSEATYESGFVIDKFPISRPNLTFSTLTVSNMSPEDSSIYLCSAYHITDREETQYFGPGTRLLVL.